What follows are 17 T cell receptor beta chains derived from one specimen sequenced in a study of shared clonotypes between healthy human individuals. Profiling relied on immunoSEQ multiplex PCR, and the TCRdb table lists in-frame clones only, not all of them. The sample yields around 720,000 clones, around three quarters seen once. Sample: memory CD4+ T cells sorted from blood. Subset given: CD45RA-negative fraction. All receptors derive from a woman under 40 in good health.

The rearrangement joins TRBV29-1 to TRBJ2-3; 7 positions agree with TRBD2. This CDR3 is 16 amino acids long. The V and J ends lost 3 bases and 3 bases, in that order; junction bases with no gene match: 12. Germline-derived CDR1 and CDR2 are SQVTM and ANQGSEA. DNA for the CDR3: TGCAGCGTTGAGACGTCTAGGCTAGCGGAAACAGATACGCAGTATTTT. This sequence encodes CSVETSRLAETDTQYF.

V is TRBV10-2 and J is TRBJ2-7; 10 bases agree with TRBD1. With V trimmed by 6 bases and J by 5 bases, 4 bases remained unmatched. In germline, CDR1 is WSHSY, CDR2 SAAADI. The CDR3 covers 13 residues. The CDR3 nucleotides read TGCGCCAGCAGGGCGGGACAGGGGAACGAGCAGTACTTC. This encodes CASRAGQGNEQYF.

V gene TRBV29-1 combines with J gene TRBJ1-3; no definite D call. Between the trimmed V and J ends, which lost 5 bases and 8 bases, there was a span of 10 bases. This CDR3 is built from 11 residues. From germline, CDR1 is SQVTM and CDR2 ANQGSEA. This chain's CDR3 is CSVFMEDTIYF. The CDR3, as DNA: TGCAGCGTTTTTATGGAAGACACCATATATTTT.

In its sample, this clone was seen a few times. This sequence joins TRBV13 and TRBJ2-1, with D possibly being TRBD1 or TRBD2 (5 bases each). V lost 4 bases to trimming and J lost 4 bases, with 14 bases between them. The CDR3 is 15 amino acids. Germline CDR1 is PRHDT and CDR2 is FYEKMQ (reference sequence). The CDR3 spells CASSSRDRSYNEQFF. CDR3 nucleotide sequence: TGTGCCAGCAGCTCACGGGACCGGAGTTACAATGAGCAGTTCTTC.

This chain links TRBV19 with TRBJ2-7; D remains ambiguous. CDR3 length: 12 amino acids. Germline V gives CDR1 LNHDA, CDR2 SQIVND (reference sequence). The V end lost 6 bases, the J end lost 1 base, and 7 bases lay between the germline ends. The CDR3 region is CASRGSSYEQYF. The CDR3 nucleotides are TGTGCCAGTAGGGGCTCTTCCTACGAGCAGTACTTC.

The chain recombines TRBV6-5 with TRBJ1-1; the match to TRBD1 covers 10 bases. V shed 1 base and J 5 bases; nucleotides not matched to a gene: 7. This CDR3 is built from 16 residues. Germline CDR1 and CDR2: MNHEY and SVGAGI. This CDR3 reads CASSYWTGGKRTEAFF. The CDR3 DNA reads as TGTGCCAGCAGTTACTGGACAGGGGGTAAGAGAACTGAAGCTTTCTTT.

The genes are TRBV6-5 and TRBJ2-7; TRBD1 is a possible D gene (6 bases). V was shortened by 6 bases and J by 0 bases, with 15 bases between the two germline ends. Germline-derived CDR1 and CDR2 are MNHEY and SVGAGI. This CDR3 is 15 amino acids long. The DNA for the CDR3 is TGTGCCAGCAGCGGCAGGGGCTTAAGCTCCTACGAGCAGTACTTC. Amino acids: CASSGRGLSSYEQYF.

The chain couples TRBV2 to TRBJ1-5; D is possibly TRBD1 (5 bases). The germline gives CDR1 SNHLY, CDR2 FYNNEI. Deletions cut 6 bases from V and 1 base from J, with 13 bases between. This CDR3 spans 15 amino acids. The CDR3 sequence is CASRLGTWSNQPQHF. In DNA, the CDR3 is TGTGCCAGCAGGTTGGGGACGTGGAGCAATCAGCCCCAGCATTTT.

The chain links TRBV5-1 to TRBJ1-5; D gene uncertain. CDR3 length: 15 residues. Germline V gene lookup returns CDR1 SGHRS and CDR2 YFSETQ. Deletions cut 0 bases from V and 5 bases from J, with 12 bases between. CDR3 loop: CASSLGAIGDQPQHF. CDR3 bases: TGCGCCAGCAGCTTGGGGGCGATTGGGGATCAGCCCCAGCATTTT.

This rearrangement joins TRBV29-1 to TRBJ2-3; D gene ambiguous. CDR3 length: 14 residues. Germline-derived CDR1 and CDR2 are SQVTM and ANQGSEA. The germline V and J ends were trimmed by 7 bases and 0 bases, with 14 bases remaining between them. The CDR3 is CSASQQYSTDTQYF. CDR3 nucleotide sequence: TGCAGCGCTTCTCAGCAGTACAGCACAGATACGCAGTATTTT.

J is TRBJ2-7 and V is TRBV27; weak D call: TRBD2 (6 bases). V was cut by 5 bases and J by 0 bases, with 11 bases left in between. The CDR3 has 14 residues. Germline-derived CDR1 and CDR2 are MNHEY and SMNVEV (reference sequence). Written as DNA, the CDR3 is TGTGCCAGCAGTCCTTTCGGGAGCTCCTACGAGCAGTACTTC. Its translation: CASSPFGSSYEQYF.

CDR3 protein: CASRRQGVWGQPQHF. For the CDR3, the DNA is TGTGCCAGCAGACGACAGGGGGTATGGGGTCAGCCCCAGCATTTT. The chain joins TRBV28 to TRBJ1-5; 9 bases align to TRBD1. The CDR3 is made up of 15 amino acids. V shed 6 bases and J 6 bases; nucleotides not matched to a gene: 9. CDR1 is MDHEN, CDR2 SYDVKM, per germline.

V and J are TRBV5-1 and TRBJ2-7; 11 bases are shared with TRBD2. In germline, CDR1 is SGHRS, CDR2 YFSETQ. With 4 bases clipped from V and 0 bases from J, the junction kept 9 bases outside the gene matches. The CDR3 length is 17 residues. The CDR3 region has the DNA TGCGCCAGCAGCCGTACCGGGACTAGCGGTAGCTCCTACGAGCAGTACTTC. Residues: CASSRTGTSGSSYEQYF.

This chain connects TRBV6-5 to TRBJ1-1; D perhaps matches TRBD1 (6 bases). Germline CDR1 is MNHEY and CDR2 is SVGAGI. This CDR3 contains 13 residues. Trimming cost V 0 bases and J 9 bases, with 11 bases left between them. This CDR3 is CASSYSRGAQAFF. CDR3 nucleotides: TGTGCCAGCAGTTACTCGAGGGGGGCACAAGCTTTCTTT.

This chain uses TRBV5-1 with TRBJ2-1, with TRBD2 matching over 8 bases. The ends lost 6 bases at V and 5 bases at J; junction bases unmatched: 16. From germline, CDR1 is SGHRS and CDR2 YFSETQ. This CDR3 is built from 17 residues. CDR3 loop: CASTPGLGFLIDNEQFF. The CDR3 DNA sequence: TGCGCCAGCACCCCGGGACTAGGCTTCCTTATCGACAATGAGCAGTTCTTC.

The gene calls are TRBV11-2 and TRBJ2-1; TRBD2 matches at 10 bases. This CDR3 comprises 16 residues. Germline V lookup: CDR1 SGHAT, CDR2 FQNNGV. The trim removed 5 bases at V and 4 bases at J, leaving 8 bases unmatched. The CDR3 reads CASSKIGLAEYNEQFF. DNA for the CDR3: TGTGCCAGCAGCAAAATAGGACTAGCGGAATACAATGAGCAGTTCTTC.

This clone has only a few counts. This chain joins TRBV2 and TRBJ1-3, with D maybe TRBD1 (6 bases). Trimming took off 7 bases at V and 4 bases at J, with 11 bases between the two ends. There are 13 residues in the CDR3. CDR1 and CDR2 (germline): SNHLY, FYNNEI. The CDR3 sequence is CASMIGQGNTIYF. CDR3 bases: TGTGCCAGCATGATAGGACAGGGAAACACCATATATTTT.